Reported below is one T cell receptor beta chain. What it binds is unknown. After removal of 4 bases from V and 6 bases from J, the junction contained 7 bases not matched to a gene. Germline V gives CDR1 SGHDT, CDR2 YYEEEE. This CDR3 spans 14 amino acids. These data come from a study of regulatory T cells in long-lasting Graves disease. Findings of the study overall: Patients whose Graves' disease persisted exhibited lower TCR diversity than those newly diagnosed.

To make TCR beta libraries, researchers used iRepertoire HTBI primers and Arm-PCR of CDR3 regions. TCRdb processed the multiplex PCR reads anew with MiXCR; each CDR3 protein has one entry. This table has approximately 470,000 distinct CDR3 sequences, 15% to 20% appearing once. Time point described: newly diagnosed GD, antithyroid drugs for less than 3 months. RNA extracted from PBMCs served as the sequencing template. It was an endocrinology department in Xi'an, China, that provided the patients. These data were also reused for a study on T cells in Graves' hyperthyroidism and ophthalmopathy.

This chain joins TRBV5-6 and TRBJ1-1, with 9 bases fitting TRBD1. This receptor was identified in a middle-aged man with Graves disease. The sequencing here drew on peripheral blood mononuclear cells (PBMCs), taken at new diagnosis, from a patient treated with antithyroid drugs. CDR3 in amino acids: CASSPGQGRAEAFF. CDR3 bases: TGTGCCAGCAGCCCGGGACAGGGCCGGGCTGAAGCTTTCTTT.